The 22 T cell receptor beta chains below were found in one sample sequenced in a study of blood T cell repertoires in COVID-19. The repertoire was sequenced with immunoSEQ multiplex PCR; TCRdb's copy has only in-frame clones and lacks some. Of about 300,000 clones listed, approximately 90% are singletons. The specimen was peripheral blood. These receptors came from a woman in her fifties or sixties with COVID-19, enrolled during active disease.

This rearrangement joins TRBV11-1 to TRBJ1-6; 7 bases match TRBD1. The V and J ends lost 1 base and 9 bases, in that order; junction bases with no gene match: 0. Per the germline V gene, CDR1 is SGHAT and CDR2 is FQDESV (reference sequence). The CDR3 covers 13 residues. The CDR3 loop reads CASSLDRGSPLHF. CDR3 in DNA: TGTGCCAGCAGCTTAGACAGGGGTTCACCCCTCCACTTT.

This sequence joins TRBV7-9 and TRBJ2-7, with D maybe TRBD1 (5 bases). The CDR3 contains 14 residues. CDR1 and CDR2 from the germline V gene are SEHNR and FQNEAQ (reference sequence). V lost 1 base, J lost 3 bases, and 10 bases lay in between. CDR3 DNA: TGTGCCAGCAGCTTAGGTAACGGACACTACGAGCAGTACTTC. It translates to CASSLGNGHYEQYF.

V is TRBV20-1 and J is TRBJ2-1; no reliable D call. This CDR3 spans 15 amino acids. CDR1 is DFQATT, CDR2 SNEGSKA, per germline (reference sequence). Trimming removed 3 bases at V and 9 bases at J, with 21 bases between. Written as DNA, the CDR3 is TGCAGTGCTAGTTATAGTGTCCACCCCATAAGTGAGCAGTTCTTC. As protein: CSASYSVHPISEQFF.

In nucleotides, the CDR3 is TGTGCCAGCTTAGCTTGGGGGGATAACACTGAAGCTTTCTTT. It encodes CASLAWGDNTEAFF. V gene TRBV5-4 combines with J gene TRBJ1-1; D might be TRBD1 (5 bases). The V gene lost 7 bases and the J gene lost 2 bases, with 15 bases spanning the gap. Germline-derived CDR1 and CDR2 are SGHNT and YYREEE (reference sequence). This CDR3 has 14 residues.

V gene TRBV10-1 combines with J gene TRBJ2-2; 8 bases line up with TRBD2. CDR1 is WNHNN and CDR2 is SYGVQD in the germline V gene (reference sequence). The CDR3 totals 14 residues. V was pared by 4 bases and J by 6 bases, with 4 bases of the junction left unmatched. The CDR3: CASSASGGAGELFF. CDR3 nucleotide sequence: TGCGCCAGCAGTGCATCGGGAGGGGCCGGGGAGCTGTTTTTT.

V usage is TRBV7-2 and J usage is TRBJ2-3, with TRBD2 as a possible D gene (6 bases). The germline V gene has CDR1 SGHTA and CDR2 FQGNSA. Trimming cost V 5 bases and J 0 bases, with 15 bases left between them. The CDR3 loop spans 16 amino acids. DNA for the CDR3: TGTGCCAGCAGCGCCCAGGCGGGGTTTAGCACAGATACGCAGTATTTT. Residues: CASSAQAGFSTDTQYF. The whole variable domain, remainder taken from reference TRBV7-2 and TRBJ2-3, is GAGVSQSPSNKVTEKGKDVELRCDPISGHTALYWYRQSLGQGLEFLIYFQGNSAPDKSGLPSDRFSAERTGGSVSTLTIQRTQQEDSAVYLCASSAQAGFSTDTQYFGPGTRLTVL.

This clone was seen a handful of times. The V call is TRBV19, the J call TRBJ2-1, with D perhaps TRBD1 (6 bases). Deletions cut 2 bases from V and 9 bases from J, with 11 bases between. This CDR3 has 13 amino acids. Germline V gene lookup returns CDR1 LNHDA and CDR2 SQIVND (reference sequence). CDR3 nucleotide sequence: TGTGCCAGTAGTATAAGGCAGGGGTTTGAGCAGTTCTTC. This codes for CASSIRQGFEQFF.

This rearrangement joins TRBV5-6 to TRBJ2-1, with 10 bases that match TRBD2. With 5 bases clipped from V and 8 bases from J, the junction kept 16 bases outside the gene matches. The CDR3 totals 17 residues. Germline-derived CDR1 and CDR2 are SGHDT and YYEEEE. CDR3 in DNA: TGTGCCAGCAGTTGGCTAGCGGGGGTGGGAGCCTGGGATGAGCAGTTCTTC. This gives the protein CASSWLAGVGAWDEQFF.

This clone was seen only once. The V and J genes are TRBV24-1 and TRBJ2-1, with D maybe TRBD2 (6 bases). There are 14 residues in the CDR3. V lost 6 bases to trimming and J lost 3 bases, with 11 bases between them. From germline, CDR1 is KGHDR and CDR2 SFDVKD. CDR3 in amino acids: CATSSTSSYNEQFF. DNA of the CDR3: TGTGCCACCAGTTCAACTAGCAGCTACAATGAGCAGTTCTTC.

This clone occurred once. The chain combines TRBV6-1 with TRBJ1-5; unclear D gene. The CDR3 contains 16 residues. Trimming removed 4 bases at V and 0 bases at J, with 13 bases between. CDR1 is MNHNS and CDR2 is SASEGT in the germline V gene. The CDR3 is CASSGEPIISNQPQHF. The CDR3 DNA is TGTGCCAGCAGTGGGGAGCCGATAATTAGCAATCAGCCCCAGCATTTT.

CDR3 sequence reads: CASSEEGLSNQPQHF. The DNA for the CDR3 is TGTGCCAGCAGTGAAGAGGGGCTTAGCAATCAGCCCCAGCATTTT. The chain couples TRBV6-1 to TRBJ1-5, with D possibly matching TRBD1 (5 bases). V dropped 1 base and J dropped 0 bases, with 7 bases sitting between them. The germline V gene has CDR1 MNHNS and CDR2 SASEGT. The CDR3 consists of 15 residues.

The chain employs TRBV19 and TRBJ1-6; 8 bases line up with TRBD1. The CDR3 has 17 residues. V shed 2 bases and J 8 bases; nucleotides not matched to a gene: 11. Per the germline V gene, CDR1 is LNHDA and CDR2 is SQIVND (reference sequence). The CDR3 is CASSIPGQGGVDSPLHF. The DNA for the CDR3 is TGTGCCAGTAGTATACCCGGACAGGGCGGTGTTGATTCACCCCTCCACTTT.

The CDR3 sequence is CASRLDRASGNTEAFF. The CDR3 DNA is TGTGCCAGCCGCCTGGACAGGGCCTCAGGGAACACTGAAGCTTTCTTT. The V gene is TRBV2, the J gene TRBJ1-1; 8 bases are shared with TRBD1. CDR3 length: 16 residues. Germline V CDR1 and CDR2: SNHLY, FYNNEI. The junction had 12 bases not matched to a gene; V was cut back by 8 bases and J by 1 base. The whole variable domain, remainder taken from reference TRBV2 and TRBJ1-1, is EPEVTQTPSHQVTQMGQEVILRCVPISNHLYFYWYRQILGQKVEFLVSFYNNEISEKSEIFDDQFSVERPDGSNFTLKIRSTKLEDSAMYFCASRLDRASGNTEAFFGQGTRLTVV.

This chain joins TRBV7-9 and TRBJ2-2; 8 bases are shared with TRBD1. Trimming removed 8 bases from V and 4 bases from J; junction bases left unmatched: 6. The length of the CDR3 is 14 residues. The germline gives CDR1 SEHNR, CDR2 FQNEAQ (reference sequence). CDR3: CASLAGGFTGELFF. As DNA, the CDR3 is TGTGCCAGCTTGGCAGGGGGCTTCACCGGGGAGCTGTTTTTT.

The V and J genes are TRBV4-1 and TRBJ2-1, with 10 bases fitting TRBD1. The CDR3 covers 15 residues. The ends lost 5 bases at V and 8 bases at J; junction bases unmatched: 9. Per the germline V gene, CDR1 is MGHRA and CDR2 is YSYEKL. CDR3 DNA: TGCGCCAGCAGCGCAGGGACAGGGGCCTCCGATGAGCAGTTCTTC. This sequence encodes CASSAGTGASDEQFF.

The rearrangement uses TRBV3-1 (or the pseudogene TRBV3-2) and TRBJ1-3; D may be TRBD1 (6 bases). Germline V gene lookup returns CDR1 LGHDT and CDR2 YNNKEL (reference sequence). The ends were cut back, 4 bases at V and 3 bases at J, with 10 bases in the middle. The CDR3 is 14 amino acids. As DNA, the CDR3 is TGTGCCAGCAGCCGATACAGGGATGGAAACACCATATATTTT. This sequence encodes CASSRYRDGNTIYF.

This sequence joins TRBV7-2 and TRBJ1-2; the D gene is possibly TRBD1 (6 bases). In germline, CDR1 is SGHTA, CDR2 FQGNSA. This CDR3 is 13 amino acids long. The ends were cut back, 1 base at V and 10 bases at J, with 13 bases in the middle. CDR3 in amino acids: CASSLEAGGAYTF. For the CDR3, the DNA is TGTGCCAGCAGCTTAGAGGCGGGGGGCGCCTACACCTTC.

This clone was found once. V is TRBV18 and J is TRBJ1-5, with a possible D match to TRBD1 (6 bases). Germline CDR1 is KGHSH and CDR2 is LQKENI. The CDR3 runs to 14 residues. With 1 base removed from V and 7 bases from J, the gap between germline ends came to 11 bases. DNA for the CDR3: TGTGCCAGCTCACCACTACAGGGAATCCAGCCCCAGCATTTT. Translating gives CASSPLQGIQPQHF.

The rearrangement links TRBV5-1 to TRBJ2-1; weak D call: TRBD2 (5 bases). From germline, CDR1 is SGHRS and CDR2 YFSETQ. CDR3 length: 15 residues. Trimming took off 2 bases at V and 3 bases at J, with 12 bases between the two ends. CDR3 DNA: TGCGCCAGCAGCTTTCGAAGCGGCAACTACAATGAGCAGTTCTTC. It translates to CASSFRSGNYNEQFF.

The chain employs TRBV19 and TRBJ2-7; maybe TRBD1 (6 bases). This CDR3 is 16 amino acids long. Trimming removed 2 bases from V and 1 base from J, with 15 bases in between. CDR1 is LNHDA, CDR2 SQIVND, per germline (reference sequence). CDR3 coding DNA: TGTGCCAGTAGTATAACAGCGAGGGACAATTCCTACGAGCAGTACTTC. This translates into CASSITARDNSYEQYF.

V gene TRBV5-8 combines with J gene TRBJ2-7; D is unclear. V was trimmed by 5 bases and J by 3 bases, leaving 12 bases between them. Germline V gene data show CDR1 as SGHTS and CDR2 as YDEGEE. The CDR3 has 13 residues. In DNA form, the CDR3 reads TGTGCCAGCAGACAACCTCCAGTCTACGAGCAGTACTTC. Translation: CASRQPPVYEQYF.

The chain employs TRBV9 and TRBJ1-2, with 8 bases fitting TRBD1. Trimming took 4 bases from V and 3 from J; bases not matched to a gene: 8. Looked up from germline, CDR1 is SGDLS and CDR2 is YYNGEE. CDR3 length: 15 residues. CDR3 DNA sequence: TGTGCCAGCAGCTTAGGGACAGGATTACACTATGGCTACACCTTC. It specifies CASSLGTGLHYGYTF.